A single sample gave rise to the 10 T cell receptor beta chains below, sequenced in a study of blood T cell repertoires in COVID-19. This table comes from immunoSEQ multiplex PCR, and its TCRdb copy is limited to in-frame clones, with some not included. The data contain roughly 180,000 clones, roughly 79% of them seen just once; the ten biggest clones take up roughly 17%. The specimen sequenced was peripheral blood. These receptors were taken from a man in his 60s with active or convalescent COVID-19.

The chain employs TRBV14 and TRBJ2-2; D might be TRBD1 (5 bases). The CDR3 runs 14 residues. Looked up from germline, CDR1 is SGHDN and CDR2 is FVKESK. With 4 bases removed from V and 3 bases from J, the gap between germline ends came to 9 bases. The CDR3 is CASSLDRYTGELFF. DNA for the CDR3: TGTGCCAGCAGCCTCGACAGATACACCGGGGAGCTGTTTTTT.

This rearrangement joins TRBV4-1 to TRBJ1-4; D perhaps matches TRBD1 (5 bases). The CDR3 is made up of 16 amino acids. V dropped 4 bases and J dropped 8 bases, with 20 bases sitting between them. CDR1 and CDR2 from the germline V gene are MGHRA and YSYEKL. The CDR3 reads CASSPTKGHWMEKLFF. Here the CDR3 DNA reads TGCGCCAGCAGCCCAACCAAGGGGCATTGGATGGAAAAACTGTTTTTT.

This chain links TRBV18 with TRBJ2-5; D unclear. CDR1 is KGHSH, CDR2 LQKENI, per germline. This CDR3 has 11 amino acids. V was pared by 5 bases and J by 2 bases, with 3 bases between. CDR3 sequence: CASSEQETQYF. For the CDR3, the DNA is TGTGCCAGCTCAGAGCAAGAGACCCAGTACTTC.

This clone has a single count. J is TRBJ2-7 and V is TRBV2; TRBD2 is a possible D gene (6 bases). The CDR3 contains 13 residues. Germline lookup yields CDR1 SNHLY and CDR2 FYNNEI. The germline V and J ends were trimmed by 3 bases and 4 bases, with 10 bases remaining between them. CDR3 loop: CASSEEGRYEQYF. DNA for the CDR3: TGTGCCAGCAGTGAGGAGGGAAGGTACGAGCAGTACTTC.

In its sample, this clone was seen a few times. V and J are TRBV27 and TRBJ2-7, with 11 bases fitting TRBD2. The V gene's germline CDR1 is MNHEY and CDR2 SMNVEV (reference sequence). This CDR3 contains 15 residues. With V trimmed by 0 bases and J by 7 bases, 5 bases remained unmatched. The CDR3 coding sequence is TGTGCCAGCAGTTTATCACTAGCGGGAGCGGGGGAGCAGTACTTC. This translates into CASSLSLAGAGEQYF.

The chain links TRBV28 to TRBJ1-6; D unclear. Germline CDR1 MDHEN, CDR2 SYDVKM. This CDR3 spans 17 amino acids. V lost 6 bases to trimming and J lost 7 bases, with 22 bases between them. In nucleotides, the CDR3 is TGTGCCAGCAGCGTGGATAGATCCAATACACAGAATTCACCCCTCCACTTT. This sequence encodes CASSVDRSNTQNSPLHF.

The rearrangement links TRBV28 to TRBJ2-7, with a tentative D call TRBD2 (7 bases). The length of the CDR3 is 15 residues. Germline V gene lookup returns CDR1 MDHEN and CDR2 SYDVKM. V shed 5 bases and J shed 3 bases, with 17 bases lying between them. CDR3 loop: CASSPSGGRVYEQYF. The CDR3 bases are TGTGCCAGCAGTCCATCGGGGGGCAGGGTCTACGAGCAGTACTTC.

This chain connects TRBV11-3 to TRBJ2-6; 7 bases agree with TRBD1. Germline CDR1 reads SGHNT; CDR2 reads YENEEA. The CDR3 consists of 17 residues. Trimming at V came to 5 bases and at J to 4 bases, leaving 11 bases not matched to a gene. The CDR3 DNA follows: TGTGCCAGCAGCCCCGGGACAGCGCGTCAAGGGGCCAACGTCCTGACTTTC. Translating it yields CASSPGTARQGANVLTF.

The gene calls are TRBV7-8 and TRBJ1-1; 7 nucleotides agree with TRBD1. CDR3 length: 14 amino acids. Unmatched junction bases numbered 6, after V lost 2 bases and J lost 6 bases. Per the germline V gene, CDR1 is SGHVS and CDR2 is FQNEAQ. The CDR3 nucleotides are TGTGCCAGCAGCTTACCCCGGGACAGCCCTGAAGCTTTCTTT. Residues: CASSLPRDSPEAFF.

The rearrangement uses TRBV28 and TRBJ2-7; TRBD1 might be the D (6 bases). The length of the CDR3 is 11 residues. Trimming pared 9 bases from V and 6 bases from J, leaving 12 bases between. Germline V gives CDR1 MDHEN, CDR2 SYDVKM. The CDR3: CASTGLSEQYF. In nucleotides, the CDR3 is TGTGCCAGTACAGGGCTCTCCGAGCAGTACTTC.